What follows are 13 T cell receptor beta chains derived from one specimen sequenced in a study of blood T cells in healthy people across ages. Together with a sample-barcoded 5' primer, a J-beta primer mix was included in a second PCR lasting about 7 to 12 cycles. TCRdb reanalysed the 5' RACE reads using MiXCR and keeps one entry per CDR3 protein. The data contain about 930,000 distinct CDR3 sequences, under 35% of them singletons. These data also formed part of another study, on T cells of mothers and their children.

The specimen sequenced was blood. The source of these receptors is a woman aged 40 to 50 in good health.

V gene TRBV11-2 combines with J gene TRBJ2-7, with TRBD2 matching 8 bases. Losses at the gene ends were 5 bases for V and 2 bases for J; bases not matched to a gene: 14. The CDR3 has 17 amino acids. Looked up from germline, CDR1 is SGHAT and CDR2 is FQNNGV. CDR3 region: CASSHPSGLAGPYEQYF. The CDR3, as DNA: TGTGCCAGCAGCCATCCCTCCGGATTAGCGGGACCCTACGAGCAGTACTTC.

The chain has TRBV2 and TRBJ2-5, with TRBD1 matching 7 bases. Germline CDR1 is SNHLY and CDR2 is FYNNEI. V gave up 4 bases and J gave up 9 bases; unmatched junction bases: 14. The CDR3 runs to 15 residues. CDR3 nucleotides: TGTGCCAGCAGTGCATCCGGGACAGAACCGACGGCCCAGTACTTC. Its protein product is CASSASGTEPTAQYF.

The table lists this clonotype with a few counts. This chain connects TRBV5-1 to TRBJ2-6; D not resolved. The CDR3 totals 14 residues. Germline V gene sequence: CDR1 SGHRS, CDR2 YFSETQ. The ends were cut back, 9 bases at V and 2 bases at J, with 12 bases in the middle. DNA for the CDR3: TGCGCCACCGCATGGACGACTGGGGCCAACGTCCTGACTTTC. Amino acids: CATAWTTGANVLTF.

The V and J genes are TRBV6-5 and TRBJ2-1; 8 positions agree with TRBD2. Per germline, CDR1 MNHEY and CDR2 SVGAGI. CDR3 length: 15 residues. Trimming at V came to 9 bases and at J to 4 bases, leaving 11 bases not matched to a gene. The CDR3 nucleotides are TGTGCCAGTAAAGCCGGGGGGGGGACGTACAATGAGCAGTTCTTC. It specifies CASKAGGGTYNEQFF.

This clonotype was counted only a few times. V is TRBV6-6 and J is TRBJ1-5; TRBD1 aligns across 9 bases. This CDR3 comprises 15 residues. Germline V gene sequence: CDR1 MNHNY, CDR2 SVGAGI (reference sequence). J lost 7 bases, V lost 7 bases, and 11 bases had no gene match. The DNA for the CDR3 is TGTGCCAGCACCCCGCCGGGACAGGGAGGGCAGCCCCAGCATTTT. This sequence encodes CASTPPGQGGQPQHF.

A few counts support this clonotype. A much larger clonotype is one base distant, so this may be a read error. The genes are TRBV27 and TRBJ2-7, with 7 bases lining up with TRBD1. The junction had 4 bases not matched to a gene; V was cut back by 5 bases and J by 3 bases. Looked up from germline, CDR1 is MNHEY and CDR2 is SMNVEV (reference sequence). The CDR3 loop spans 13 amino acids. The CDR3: CASSMTGNYEQYF. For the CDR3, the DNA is TGTGCCAGCAGTATGACAGGGAACTACGAGCAGTACTTC.

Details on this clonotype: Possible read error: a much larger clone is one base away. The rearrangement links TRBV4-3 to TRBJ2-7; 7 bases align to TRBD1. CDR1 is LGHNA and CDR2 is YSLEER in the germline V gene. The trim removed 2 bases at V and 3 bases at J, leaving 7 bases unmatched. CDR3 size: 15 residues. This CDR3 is CASSQTGTADYEQYF. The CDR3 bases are TGCGCCAGCAGCCAAACCGGGACAGCAGACTACGAGCAGTACTTC.

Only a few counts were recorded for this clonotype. CDR3 loop: CAITVDRVNTEAFF. In DNA, the CDR3 is TGTGCCATCACCGTTGACAGGGTAAACACTGAAGCTTTCTTT. This chain links TRBV10-3 with TRBJ1-1; 7 nucleotides line up with TRBD1. In germline, CDR1 is ENHRY, CDR2 SYGVKD. The CDR3 is 14 amino acids. After removal of 7 bases from V and 2 bases from J, the junction contained 7 bases not matched to a gene.

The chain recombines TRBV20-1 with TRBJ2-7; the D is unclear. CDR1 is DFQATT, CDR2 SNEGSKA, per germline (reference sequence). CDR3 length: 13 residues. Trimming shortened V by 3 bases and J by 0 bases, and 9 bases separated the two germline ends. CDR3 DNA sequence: TGCAGTGCTAGGACCGTAAGCTCCTACGAGCAGTACTTC. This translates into CSARTVSSYEQYF.

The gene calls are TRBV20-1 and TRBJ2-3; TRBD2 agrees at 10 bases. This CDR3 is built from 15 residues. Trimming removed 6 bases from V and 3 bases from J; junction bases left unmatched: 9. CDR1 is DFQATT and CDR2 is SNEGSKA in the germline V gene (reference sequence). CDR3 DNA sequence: TGCAGTGCAAACGAGCGGGGGGGCTGGACAGATACGCAGTATTTT. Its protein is CSANERGGWTDTQYF.

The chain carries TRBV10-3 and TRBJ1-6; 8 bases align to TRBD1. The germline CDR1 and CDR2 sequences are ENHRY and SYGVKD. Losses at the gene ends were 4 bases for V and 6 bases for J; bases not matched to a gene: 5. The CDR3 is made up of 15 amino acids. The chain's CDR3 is CAISVTGGVNSPLHF. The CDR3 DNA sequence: TGTGCCATCAGTGTAACAGGGGGAGTTAATTCACCCCTCCACTTT.

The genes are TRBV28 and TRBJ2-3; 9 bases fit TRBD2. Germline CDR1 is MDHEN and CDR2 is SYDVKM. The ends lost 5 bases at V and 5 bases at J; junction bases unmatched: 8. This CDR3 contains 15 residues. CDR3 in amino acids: CASSPPGLAGDTQYF. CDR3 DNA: TGTGCCAGCAGTCCACCGGGACTAGCAGGAGATACGCAGTATTTT.

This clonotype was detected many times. CDR3 sequence (DNA): TGTGCCATCAGTGGGACAGGGGCTAGCTACGAGCAGTACTTC. Translated, it gives CAISGTGASYEQYF. The chain joins TRBV10-3 to TRBJ2-7; 9 bases line up with TRBD1. The J segment lost 3 bases and the V segment lost 4 bases, leaving 4 bases of the junction unmatched. CDR3 length: 14 residues. Germline values: CDR1 ENHRY, CDR2 SYGVKD.